The 6 T cell receptor beta chains listed next were all sequenced from one sample in a study of regulatory T cells in long-lasting Graves disease. The TCR beta library used iRepertoire HTBI primers with Arm-PCR amplification of CDR3. TCRdb recomputed calls from the multiplex PCR reads with MiXCR, one row per CDR3 protein. The sample lists hundreds of thousands of distinct CDR3 sequences; approximately 15% were seen once. The time point: newly diagnosed GD, antithyroid drugs for less than 3 months. Extracted PBMC RNA gave rise to the TCR library. The sample also formed part of further work on T cells in Graves' hyperthyroidism and ophthalmopathy.

The starting material was peripheral blood mononuclear cells (PBMCs), obtained at new diagnosis, from a patient treated with antithyroid drugs. The source is a woman aged 25 to 45 with Graves disease.

The chain recombines TRBV7-2 with TRBJ2-7; 7 bases agree with TRBD1. CDR1 and CDR2 (germline): SGHTA, FQGNSA. The CDR3 runs 16 residues. The junction had 8 bases not matched to a gene; V was cut back by 1 base and J by 2 bases. The CDR3 loop is CASSLVGQAETYEQYF. For the CDR3, the DNA is TGTGCCAGCAGCTTAGTTGGACAGGCCGAAACCTACGAGCAGTACTTC.

Ten or more counts support this clonotype. The J gene is TRBJ2-7, the V gene TRBV18, with 10 bases identical to TRBD2. With V trimmed by 2 bases and J by 2 bases, 3 bases remained unmatched. This CDR3 contains 15 residues. CDR1 is KGHSH, CDR2 LQKENI, per germline. CDR3 nucleotides: TGTGCCAGCTCACCATCTAGCGGGAGCCCCTACGAGCAGTACTTC. This gives the protein CASSPSSGSPYEQYF.

This clonotype has just a few counts. The chain joins TRBV20-1 to TRBJ2-5, with a possible D match to TRBD1 (6 bases). The ends were cut back, 3 bases at V and 3 bases at J, with 17 bases in the middle. The CDR3 has 15 amino acids. CDR1 and CDR2 from the germline V gene are DFQATT and SNEGSKA (reference sequence). The CDR3 nucleotides read TGCAGTGCTAGGGGGGTCGGACAGTCGAAAGAGACCCAGTACTTC. As protein: CSARGVGQSKETQYF.

The chain joins TRBV30 to TRBJ1-4, with TRBD1 as a possible D gene (5 bases). CDR1 is GTSNPN, CDR2 SVGIG, per germline (reference sequence). The length of the CDR3 is 14 residues. The V end lost 3 bases, the J end lost 10 bases, and 18 bases lay between the germline ends. The CDR3 DNA follows: TGTGCCTGGAGGTCCACGGGCCTAGGGGCAAAACTGTTTTTT. Its translation is CAWRSTGLGAKLFF.

This clonotype was seen many times. J is TRBJ1-4 and V is TRBV5-1, with TRBD1 as a possible D gene (5 bases). Germline CDR1 is SGHRS and CDR2 is YFSETQ. The CDR3 runs to 14 residues. V lost 4 bases, J lost 4 bases, and 11 bases lay in between. The CDR3 DNA reads TGCGCCAGCAGCGTGACAGACAATAATGAAAAACTGTTTTTT. This codes for CASSVTDNNEKLFF.

This clonotype occurred many times. The V gene is TRBV11-2, the J gene TRBJ2-5; TRBD2 is a possible D gene (6 bases). Trimming removed 4 bases at V and 1 base at J, with 16 bases between. This CDR3 is 16 amino acids long. The germline V gene has CDR1 SGHAT and CDR2 FQNNGV. The CDR3 spells CASSSGLTWAQETQYF. In DNA form, the CDR3 reads TGTGCCAGCAGCTCGGGACTTACGTGGGCCCAAGAGACCCAGTACTTC. The full variable domain, in which reference TRBV11-2 and TRBJ2-5 provide the parts outside the CDR3, is EAGVAQSPRYKIIEKRQSVAFWCNPISGHATLYWYQQILGQGPKLLIQFQNNGVVDDSQLPKDRFSAERLKGVDSTLKIQPAKLEDSAVYLCASSSGLTWAQETQYFGPGTRLLVL.